A single sample gave rise to the 21 T cell receptor beta chains below, sequenced in a study of blood T cell repertoires in COVID-19. The protocol was immunoSEQ multiplex PCR, while the TCRdb copy is restricted to in-frame clones and leaves out a portion. The sample consists of 250,000 to 300,000 clones, approximately 90% of them appearing once. Input material: peripheral blood. These receptors originate from a woman aged 25 to 39 with COVID-19, enrolled during active disease.

V gene TRBV10-3 combines with J gene TRBJ1-1, with D possibly TRBD1 on 6 matching bases. The germline V gene encodes CDR1 ENHRY and CDR2 SYGVKD. The CDR3 sequence is 15 residues long. Trimming cost V 3 bases and J 4 bases, with 15 bases left between them. CDR3 region: CAISDFLQGSTEAFF. CDR3 in DNA: TGTGCCATCAGTGATTTTTTGCAGGGGAGCACTGAAGCTTTCTTT.

V is TRBV19 and J is TRBJ1-2; no definite D call. The CDR3 is 18 amino acids. Trimming took 1 base from V and 3 from J, leaving 21 bases between them. Germline V CDR1 and CDR2: LNHDA, SQIVND (reference sequence). The CDR3 DNA reads as TGTGCCAGTAGTATAGGGCCATGGGAAGGGAGAAGCGACTATGGCTACACCTTC. Its translation: CASSIGPWEGRSDYGYTF.

Here the CDR3 DNA reads TGCGCCAGCAGCCAAGCCCCGGGACAGGGAATCTACGAGCAGTACTTC. It codes for CASSQAPGQGIYEQYF. The genes are TRBV4-1 and TRBJ2-7; 9 bases align to TRBD1. Trimming at V came to 1 base and at J to 3 bases, leaving 7 bases not matched to a gene. CDR1 MGHRA and CDR2 YSYEKL come from the germline V gene. This CDR3 is built from 16 residues.

V usage is TRBV5-1 and J usage is TRBJ2-1, with D uncertain. V dropped 2 bases and J dropped 4 bases, with 7 bases sitting between them. This CDR3 spans 13 amino acids. Per the germline V gene, CDR1 is SGHRS and CDR2 is YFSETQ. CDR3 sequence reads: CASSLNIYNEQFF. CDR3 bases: TGCGCCAGCAGCTTAAACATATACAATGAGCAGTTCTTC.

A note on this clone: This sample also contains other DNA sequences that code for the same CDR3. This chain links TRBV6-5 with TRBJ1-2; D is ambiguous. Germline CDR1 MNHEY, CDR2 SVGAGI. V was pared by 0 bases and J by 4 bases, with 9 bases between. The CDR3 is made up of 14 amino acids. The CDR3 sequence: CASSYSGRGYGYTF. DNA for the CDR3: TGTGCCAGCAGTTACTCCGGTCGGGGCTATGGCTACACCTTC.

J is TRBJ1-2 and V is TRBV9, with TRBD1 identical over 7 bases. CDR1 SGDLS and CDR2 YYNGEE come from the germline V gene. Losses at the gene ends were 0 bases for V and 1 base for J; bases not matched to a gene: 9. The CDR3 has 17 residues. The CDR3 is CASSVVTRDRDNYGYTF. The CDR3 region has the DNA TGTGCCAGCAGCGTAGTAACAAGGGACAGAGATAACTATGGCTACACCTTC.

The chain couples TRBV9 to TRBJ2-3; no clear D. CDR3 length: 14 residues. The germline V and J ends were trimmed by 3 bases and 5 bases, with 13 bases remaining between them. The germline V gene encodes CDR1 SGDLS and CDR2 YYNGEE. For the CDR3, the DNA is TGTGCCAGCAGCGCCGCCCCTACTGTAGATACGCAGTATTTT. It yields the protein CASSAAPTVDTQYF.

This clone has a single count. This rearrangement joins TRBV28 to TRBJ1-4, with D possibly matching TRBD1 (5 bases). CDR3 length: 14 amino acids. Trimming took 6 bases from V and 0 from J, leaving 8 bases between them. The germline gives CDR1 MDHEN, CDR2 SYDVKM. In DNA form, the CDR3 reads TGTGCCAGCAGCAGGGAGGCAACTAATGAAAAACTGTTTTTT. Translated: CASSREATNEKLFF.

The chain couples TRBV7-2 to TRBJ2-7; TRBD1 is a possible D gene (5 bases). From germline, CDR1 is SGHTA and CDR2 FQGNSA. The CDR3 covers 14 residues. V lost 0 bases to trimming and J lost 4 bases, with 10 bases between them. CDR3 sequence: CASSLALTVYEQYF. In DNA, the CDR3 is TGTGCCAGCAGCTTAGCGCTGACAGTTTACGAGCAGTACTTC.

This chain links TRBV23-1 with TRBJ1-2, with a tentative D call TRBD1 (6 bases). TRBV23-1 is an open reading frame, and its role is uncertain. CDR3 length equals 15 residues. V was shortened by 3 bases and J by 0 bases, with 11 bases between the two germline ends. The CDR3 nucleotides are TGCGCCAGCAGTCATCAGGGGACCTCTAACTATGGCTACACCTTC. It translates to CASSHQGTSNYGYTF.

Here the CDR3 DNA reads TGTGCCAGCAGTGAAGGGGGGGGCGGTCAGCCCCAGCATTTT. Translation: CASSEGGGGQPQHF. J is TRBJ1-5 and V is TRBV6-4; D is possibly TRBD1 (6 bases). Trimming took off 3 bases at V and 6 bases at J, with 12 bases between the two ends. This CDR3 comprises 14 residues. From germline, CDR1 is MRHNA and CDR2 SNTAGT.

V and J are TRBV7-3 and TRBJ2-1; 14 bases are shared with TRBD2. J lost 10 bases, V lost 5 bases, and 7 bases had no gene match. The V gene's germline CDR1 is SGHTA and CDR2 FQGTGA. There are 15 residues in the CDR3. The CDR3 protein is CASSIGTSGREEQFF. The CDR3 nucleotides read TGTGCCAGCAGCATCGGGACTAGCGGGAGAGAAGAGCAGTTCTTC.

J is TRBJ2-1 and V is TRBV27, with TRBD2 as a possible D gene (6 bases). Germline V gives CDR1 MNHEY, CDR2 SMNVEV (reference sequence). V lost 5 bases to trimming and J lost 5 bases, with 16 bases between them. This CDR3 has 15 amino acids. The CDR3 here is CASSPVDWGDNEQFF. CDR3 nucleotides: TGTGCCAGCAGTCCGGTGGACTGGGGGGACAATGAGCAGTTCTTC.

The gene calls are TRBV19 and TRBJ1-2, with D uncertain. With 5 bases removed from V and 1 base from J, the gap between germline ends came to 5 bases. This CDR3 is built from 12 residues. Germline loops: CDR1 LNHDA, CDR2 SQIVND (reference sequence). CDR3: CASSFGNYGYTF. In nucleotides, the CDR3 is TGTGCCAGTAGTTTCGGTAACTATGGCTACACCTTC. Drawing the rest from reference TRBV19 and TRBJ1-2, the complete variable domain is DGGITQSPKYLFRKEGQNVTLSCEQNLNHDAMYWYRQDPGQGLRLIYYSQIVNDFQKGDIAEGYSVSREKKESFPLTVTSAQKNPTAFYLCASSFGNYGYTFGSGTRLTVV.

The chain recombines TRBV27 with TRBJ1-5; 8 bases are a match to TRBD1. Germline V lookup: CDR1 MNHEY, CDR2 SMNVEV (reference sequence). Trimming cost V 6 bases and J 4 bases; bases outside gene matches: 5. The CDR3 contains 14 residues. The CDR3 sequence: CASSSQGANQPQHF. The CDR3 nucleotides read TGTGCCAGCAGCAGCCAGGGGGCTAATCAGCCCCAGCATTTT.

Only one count was recorded for this clone. The chain recombines TRBV5-8 with TRBJ2-1; 7 bases match TRBD2. Losses at the gene ends were 0 bases for V and 3 bases for J; bases not matched to a gene: 9. Germline CDR1 is SGHTS and CDR2 is YDEGEE. The length of the CDR3 is 17 residues. This CDR3 is CASSLVLLASNYNEQFF. The DNA for the CDR3 is TGTGCCAGCAGCTTGGTCCTACTAGCGTCGAACTACAATGAGCAGTTCTTC.

This clone was counted only a few times. V and J are TRBV28 and TRBJ2-2, with 10 bases identical to TRBD1. The V gene end was trimmed by 1 base and the J gene end by 5 bases; junction bases not matched to a gene: 4. There are 16 residues in the CDR3. Germline CDR1 MDHEN, CDR2 SYDVKM. The DNA for the CDR3 is TGTGCCAGCAGTTTATTGGGACAGGGGCCTACCGGGGAGCTGTTTTTT. Protein: CASSLLGQGPTGELFF. Together with reference TRBV28 and TRBJ2-2, the CDR3 gives the full variable domain: DVKVTQSSRYLVKRTGEKVFLECVQDMDHENMFWYRQDPGLGLRLIYFSYDVKMKEKGDIPEGYSVSREKKERFSLILESASTNQTSMYLCASSLLGQGPTGELFFGEGSRLTVL.

This clone was observed once. This sequence joins TRBV5-4 and TRBJ2-3; TRBD2 matches 7 bases. The CDR3 runs 18 residues. CDR1 is SGHNT, CDR2 YYREEE, per germline (reference sequence). The junction had 16 bases not matched to a gene; V was cut back by 4 bases and J by 2 bases. The CDR3 loop reads CASSDGLPSGLTTDTQYF. The CDR3 nucleotides are TGTGCCAGCAGCGATGGGCTTCCGTCGGGACTAACCACAGATACGCAGTATTTT.

V is TRBV19 and J is TRBJ2-1; D call uncertain. With 1 base removed from V and 0 bases from J, the gap between germline ends came to 10 bases. The CDR3 totals 16 residues. Per germline, CDR1 LNHDA and CDR2 SQIVND (reference sequence). The CDR3 bases are TGTGCCAGTAGTATAGTTGGCCTCAGCTCCTACAATGAGCAGTTCTTC. Translating gives CASSIVGLSSYNEQFF. The whole variable domain, remainder taken from reference TRBV19 and TRBJ2-1, is DGGITQSPKYLFRKEGQNVTLSCEQNLNHDAMYWYRQDPGQGLRLIYYSQIVNDFQKGDIAEGYSVSREKKESFPLTVTSAQKNPTAFYLCASSIVGLSSYNEQFFGPGTRLTVL.

In this sample, this clone turned up once. The chain has TRBV5-1 and TRBJ1-4; D not certain. Trimming shortened V by 0 bases and J by 0 bases, and 6 bases separated the two germline ends. In germline, CDR1 is SGHRS, CDR2 YFSETQ. The CDR3 loop spans 15 amino acids. This CDR3 is CASSLGQSTNEKLFF. The CDR3 nucleotides are TGCGCCAGCAGCTTGGGGCAGTCAACTAATGAAAAACTGTTTTTT.

V gene TRBV5-1 combines with J gene TRBJ2-5; the D is unclear. Trimming removed 3 bases at V and 5 bases at J, with 11 bases between. The CDR3 consists of 13 residues. In germline, CDR1 is SGHRS, CDR2 YFSETQ. The CDR3 coding sequence is TGCGCCAGCAGCTGGAGTAGCCGGGAGACCCAGTACTTC. It is translated as CASSWSSRETQYF.